In its sample, the clone carrying this T cell receptor beta chain was seen many times. This CDR3 comprises 13 residues. CDR1 and CDR2 (germline): MGHRA, YSYEKL. V shed 4 bases and J shed 6 bases, with 13 bases lying between them. The SP2 primer and nested alpha and beta constant region primers amplified ligated cDNA in four rounds. Alpha and beta constant region primers primed reverse transcription for blood and skin samples. One entry per CDR3 protein, called by TCRdb with MiXCR from the 5' RACE reads. The sample shows tens of thousands of distinct CDR3 sequences, approximately 8.5% of them seen only once. The library had UMIs added by 3' ligation of an oligonucleotide to TCR cDNA. Input was roughly 1 to 1000 ng of DNase-treated total RNA without cell sorting. The entry originates in a study of naive and memory T cell subsets.

This chain uses TRBV4-1 with TRBJ2-7, with D possibly matching TRBD2 (6 bases). This receptor was taken from a female donor in good health. The CDR3 loop reads CASSLPLRGEQYF. The CDR3 DNA follows: TGCGCCAGCAGCCTCCCGCTGCGGGGCGAGCAGTACTTC.